Following are 5 T cell receptor beta chains from one sample sequenced in a study of T cells after posttransplantation cyclophosphamide. Treatment was busulfan-fludarabine conditioning, a marrow graft, and cyclophosphamide on days +3 and +4. Clones were sequenced by immunoSEQ multiplex PCR, and TCRdb holds only the in-frame ones, with some missing. Found here are 4,300 or so clones, less than 80% of them singletons; the top ten hold around 34%. The sequenced sample was PBMCs, obtained after allogeneic stem cell transplant with posttransplant cyclophosphamide. The receptors shown here come from a male patient aged 35-50 years who received an allogeneic stem cell transplant from a related donor, was CMV-positive, and had acute and chronic GVHD. The graft donor may account for some of the T cells.

This clone was recorded a few times. The chain joins TRBV4-2 to TRBJ2-2; TRBD2 might be the D (5 bases). Germline V lookup: CDR1 LGHNA, CDR2 YNFKEQ. The CDR3 is made up of 14 amino acids. V was clipped by 3 bases and J by 2 bases, with 7 bases between them. DNA of the CDR3: TGTGCCAGCAGCCATAGCGCTAACACCGGGGAGCTGTTTTTT. It is translated as CASSHSANTGELFF.

The chain joins TRBV6-5 to TRBJ1-2; D possibly corresponds to TRBD1 (6 bases). V lost 0 bases and J lost 8, with 16 bases in between. The germline V gene has CDR1 MNHEY and CDR2 SVGAGI. The CDR3 extends over 15 amino acids. Written as DNA, the CDR3 is TGTGCCAGCAGTTACTCGTCTTTCGCAGGGGAGGGCTACACCTTC. This codes for CASSYSSFAGEGYTF.

This clone occurred a few times. The chain recombines TRBV11-3 with TRBJ2-7; 9 bases line up with TRBD1. CDR3 length equals 18 residues. In germline, CDR1 is SGHNT, CDR2 YENEEA. J lost 3 bases, V lost 1 base, and 13 bases had no gene match. The CDR3 loop reads CASSLVGQGGLLVYEQYF. The CDR3 DNA is TGTGCCAGCAGCTTAGTGGGACAGGGCGGACTACTAGTCTACGAGCAGTACTTC. Full variable domain (missing parts from reference TRBV11-3 and TRBJ2-7): EAGVVQSPRYKIIEKKQPVAFWCNPISGHNTLYWYLQNLGQGPELLIRYENEEAVDDSQLPKDRFSAERLKGVDSTLKIQPAELGDSAVYLCASSLVGQGGLLVYEQYFGPGTRLTVT.

The chain employs TRBV7-6 and TRBJ2-7; D possibly corresponds to TRBD2 (6 bases). The germline CDR1 and CDR2 sequences are SGHVS and FNYEAQ. Trimming left V 5 bases short and J 2 bases short, with 13 bases between. The CDR3 has 14 residues. The CDR3 nucleotides read TGTGCCAGCAGCACAACCGGGGGAGCCTACGAGCAGTACTTC. Translating gives CASSTTGGAYEQYF.

This clone has only one observation. The chain couples TRBV7-9 to TRBJ2-7; 8 positions match TRBD1. In germline, CDR1 is SEHNR, CDR2 FQNEAQ (reference sequence). The trim removed 2 bases at V and 7 bases at J, leaving 7 bases unmatched. This CDR3 spans 14 amino acids. The CDR3 loop reads CASSLSQGAGEQYF. CDR3 DNA sequence: TGTGCCAGCAGCTTATCGCAGGGGGCCGGGGAGCAGTACTTC. Supplemented by reference TRBV7-9 and TRBJ2-7, the full variable domain reads DTGVSQNPRHKITKRGQNVTFRCDPISEHNRLYWYRQTLGQGPEFLTYFQNEAQLEKSRLLSDRFSAERPKGSFSTLEIQRTEQGDSAMYLCASSLSQGAGEQYFGPGTRLTVT.